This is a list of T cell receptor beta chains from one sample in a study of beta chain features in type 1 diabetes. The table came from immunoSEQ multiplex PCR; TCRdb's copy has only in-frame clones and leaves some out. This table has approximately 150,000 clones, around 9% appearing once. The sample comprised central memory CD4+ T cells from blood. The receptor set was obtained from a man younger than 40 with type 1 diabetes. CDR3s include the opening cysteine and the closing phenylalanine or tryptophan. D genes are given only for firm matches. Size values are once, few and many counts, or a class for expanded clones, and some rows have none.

cdr3_aa: CAWSVQQVLNQPQHF; cdr3_nt: TGTGCCTGGAGTGTACAGCAGGTCTTGAATCAGCCCCAGCATTTT; d_call: -; v_call: TRBV30; clone_size: -; j_call: TRBJ1-5
cdr3_aa: CASRNLKGAGNEQFF; cdr3_nt: TGTGCCAGCAGGAATTTGAAGGGGGCAGGTAATGAGCAGTTCTTC; d_call: TRBD1; v_call: TRBV6-6; clone_size: -; j_call: TRBJ2-1
cdr3_aa: CASSSRQVQETQYF; cdr3_nt: TGCGCCAGCAGCTCGAGACAGGTCCAAGAGACCCAGTACTTC; d_call: -; v_call: TRBV5-1; clone_size: few; j_call: TRBJ2-5
cdr3_aa: CASSVQIGGQETQYF; cdr3_nt: TGTGCCAGCAGCGTACAAATCGGGGGTCAGGAGACCCAGTACTTC; d_call: -; v_call: TRBV9; clone_size: -; j_call: TRBJ2-5
cdr3_aa: CASSQRQGINTGELFF; cdr3_nt: TGTGCCAGCAGCCAGAGACAGGGGATCAACACCGGGGAGCTGTTTTTT; d_call: TRBD1; v_call: TRBV7-6; clone_size: -; j_call: TRBJ2-2
cdr3_aa: CASTGPGTGVYEQYF; cdr3_nt: TGTGCCAGCACCGGCCCCGGGACAGGGGTGTACGAGCAGTACTTC; d_call: TRBD1; v_call: TRBV28; clone_size: -; j_call: TRBJ2-7
cdr3_aa: CASSEVGQGSNQPQHF; cdr3_nt: TGTGCCAGCAGTGAGGTAGGGCAGGGCAGCAATCAGCCCCAGCATTTT; d_call: -; v_call: TRBV6-1; clone_size: few; j_call: TRBJ1-5
cdr3_aa: CASSPPSGVQETQYF; cdr3_nt: TGTGCCAGCTCACCACCTAGCGGGGTCCAAGAGACCCAGTACTTC; d_call: TRBD2; v_call: TRBV18; clone_size: few; j_call: TRBJ2-5
cdr3_aa: CASRLGGSSYEQYF; cdr3_nt: TGTGCCAGCCGCTTAGGGGGCAGTTCCTACGAGCAGTACTTC; d_call: TRBD1; v_call: TRBV6-1; clone_size: -; j_call: TRBJ2-7
cdr3_aa: CASSLETGTLNEQFF; cdr3_nt: TGTGCCAGCAGCTTAGAAACAGGGACCCTCAATGAGCAGTTCTTC; d_call: -; v_call: TRBV11-2; clone_size: few; j_call: TRBJ2-1
cdr3_aa: CASRGQGPYEQYF; cdr3_nt: TGTGCCAGCAGGGGACAGGGCCCCTACGAGCAGTACTTC; d_call: TRBD1; v_call: TRBV28; clone_size: few; j_call: TRBJ2-7
cdr3_aa: CAWSVPQRGRKETQYF; cdr3_nt: TGTGCCTGGAGTGTACCCCAGCGGGGGAGAAAAGAGACCCAGTACTTC; d_call: TRBD2; v_call: TRBV30; clone_size: few; j_call: TRBJ2-5
cdr3_aa: CSVEGDSRYYGYTF; cdr3_nt: TGCAGCGTTGAAGGGGACAGCCGTTACTATGGCTACACCTTC; d_call: TRBD1; v_call: TRBV29-1; clone_size: -; j_call: TRBJ1-2
cdr3_aa: CAWARAQRETQYF; cdr3_nt: TGTGCCTGGGCGAGAGCCCAACGGGAGACCCAGTACTTC; d_call: -; v_call: TRBV30; clone_size: -; j_call: TRBJ2-5
cdr3_aa: CASSFEGRLTGELFF; cdr3_nt: TGTGCCAGCAGCTTCGAGGGCAGACTCACCGGGGAGCTGTTTTTT; d_call: -; v_call: TRBV7-2; clone_size: -; j_call: TRBJ2-2
cdr3_aa: CASSLRSYGYTF; cdr3_nt: TGTGCCAGTAGTCTCCGGAGCTATGGCTACACCTTC; d_call: -; v_call: TRBV19; clone_size: -; j_call: TRBJ1-2
cdr3_aa: CASSLSGGAGTGELFF; cdr3_nt: TGTGCCAGCAGCCTGTCAGGGGGCGCAGGGACCGGGGAGCTGTTTTTT; d_call: TRBD1; v_call: TRBV7-9; clone_size: -; j_call: TRBJ2-2
cdr3_aa: CASRTTSGGPHYEQYF; cdr3_nt: TGTGCCAGCAGGACGACTAGCGGGGGGCCTCACTACGAGCAGTACTTC; d_call: TRBD2; v_call: TRBV28; clone_size: few; j_call: TRBJ2-7
cdr3_aa: CASSLELPPSLYEQYF; cdr3_nt: TGCGCCAGCAGCTTGGAGCTGCCTCCCTCCCTGTACGAGCAGTACTTC; d_call: -; v_call: TRBV5-1; clone_size: -; j_call: TRBJ2-7
cdr3_aa: CASSPWGTYEAFF; cdr3_nt: TGTGCCAGCAGCCCCTGGGGGACTTATGAAGCTTTCTTT; d_call: -; v_call: TRBV7-9; clone_size: few; j_call: TRBJ1-1
cdr3_aa: CAWTRDRDEKLFF; cdr3_nt: TGTGCCTGGACAAGGGACAGGGATGAAAAACTGTTTTTT; d_call: TRBD1; v_call: TRBV30; clone_size: few; j_call: TRBJ1-4
cdr3_aa: CASVSSEELFF; cdr3_nt: TGTGCCAGCGTATCTAGCGAGGAGCTGTTTTTT; d_call: -; v_call: TRBV28; clone_size: -; j_call: TRBJ2-2
cdr3_aa: CASSYPRGSSYEQYF; cdr3_nt: TGTGCCAGCAGCTACCCCAGGGGAAGCTCCTACGAGCAGTACTTC; d_call: -; v_call: TRBV7-2; clone_size: -; j_call: TRBJ2-7
cdr3_aa: CASSPGKAYGYTF; cdr3_nt: TGTGCCAGCAGTCCAGGGAAGGCGTATGGCTACACCTTC; d_call: -; v_call: TRBV6-5; clone_size: -; j_call: TRBJ1-2
cdr3_aa: CASSLSLYSNQPQHF; cdr3_nt: TGTGCCAGCAGCTTGAGCCTTTATAGCAATCAGCCCCAGCATTTT; d_call: -; v_call: TRBV5-6; clone_size: few; j_call: TRBJ1-5
cdr3_aa: CASSRDSKMGRSYNSPLHF; cdr3_nt: TGTGCCAGCAGCCGGGACAGCAAGATGGGGAGGTCCTATAATTCACCCCTCCACTTT; d_call: TRBD1; v_call: TRBV7-2; clone_size: few; j_call: TRBJ1-6
cdr3_aa: CASSPALTGGYTF; cdr3_nt: TGTGCCAGCAGCCCTGCTCTCACCGGTGGCTACACCTTC; d_call: -; v_call: TRBV28; clone_size: few; j_call: TRBJ1-2
cdr3_aa: CASSLGNYRRTNEKLFF; cdr3_nt: TGTGCCAGCAGCTTAGGAAACTACAGGCGGACTAATGAAAAACTGTTTTTT; d_call: -; v_call: TRBV7-9; clone_size: few; j_call: TRBJ1-4
cdr3_aa: CASNGLTPGQLNTEAFF; cdr3_nt: TGTGCCAGCAACGGACTCACTCCGGGTCAGCTCAACACTGAAGCTTTCTTT; d_call: -; v_call: TRBV5-6; clone_size: few; j_call: TRBJ1-1
cdr3_aa: CASSLTTRADTQYF; cdr3_nt: TGTGCCAGCAGCTTAACGACTAGAGCGGATACGCAGTATTTT; d_call: -; v_call: TRBV7-3; clone_size: few; j_call: TRBJ2-3
cdr3_aa: CATGRGNEKLFF; cdr3_nt: TGTGCCACTGGCAGGGGTAATGAAAAACTGTTTTTT; d_call: -; v_call: TRBV28; clone_size: few; j_call: TRBJ1-4
cdr3_aa: CASSPTSGTGIEQYF; cdr3_nt: TGTGCCAGCTCACCAACCTCCGGGACAGGTATCGAGCAGTACTTC; d_call: TRBD1; v_call: TRBV18; clone_size: few; j_call: TRBJ2-7
cdr3_aa: CASNQNRGTEAFF; cdr3_nt: TGTGCCAGCAACCAAAACAGGGGCACTGAAGCTTTCTTT; d_call: TRBD1; v_call: TRBV2; clone_size: many; j_call: TRBJ1-1
cdr3_aa: CASSLATGGTVYEQYF; cdr3_nt: TGCGCCAGCAGCTTGGCCACCGGCGGGACCGTATACGAGCAGTACTTC; d_call: -; v_call: TRBV5-1; clone_size: few; j_call: TRBJ2-7
cdr3_aa: CASSQVPRTGGSLIF; cdr3_nt: TGCGCCAGCAGCCAAGTCCCCCGGACAGGGGGGTCCTTGATTTTT; d_call: TRBD1; v_call: TRBV4-1; clone_size: -; j_call: TRBJ1-4
cdr3_aa: CSVAGQGGTEAFF; cdr3_nt: TGCAGCGTGGCCGGACAGGGCGGCACTGAAGCTTTCTTT; d_call: TRBD1; v_call: TRBV29-1; clone_size: few; j_call: TRBJ1-1
cdr3_aa: CASSHLEGATGNTIYF; cdr3_nt: TGCGCCAGCAGCCACTTGGAGGGGGCAACTGGAAACACCATATATTTT; d_call: TRBD1; v_call: TRBV4-3; clone_size: -; j_call: TRBJ1-3
cdr3_aa: CATRTGMGTDTQYF; cdr3_nt: TGTGCCACCAGGACAGGGATGGGCACAGATACGCAGTATTTT; d_call: TRBD1; v_call: TRBV15; clone_size: -; j_call: TRBJ2-3
cdr3_aa: CASSFARFYGYTF; cdr3_nt: TGTGCCAGCAGCTTCGCCAGATTCTATGGCTACACCTTC; d_call: -; v_call: TRBV7-2; clone_size: -; j_call: TRBJ1-2
cdr3_aa: CASSIPGQSYEQYF; cdr3_nt: TGTGCCAGTAGTATTCCCGGACAGTCCTACGAGCAGTACTTC; d_call: -; v_call: TRBV19; clone_size: -; j_call: TRBJ2-7
cdr3_aa: CACQTGNTDTQYF; cdr3_nt: TGTGCCTGCCAGACAGGGAACACAGATACGCAGTATTTT; d_call: TRBD1; v_call: TRBV30; clone_size: -; j_call: TRBJ2-3
cdr3_aa: CASSLGLPSSYEQYF; cdr3_nt: TGTGCCAGCAGCCTGGGACTGCCGAGCTCCTACGAGCAGTACTTC; d_call: -; v_call: TRBV7-2; clone_size: few; j_call: TRBJ2-7
cdr3_aa: CASSSQGSNLNEQYF; cdr3_nt: TGTGCCAGCAGCTCCCAGGGATCTAACCTAAACGAGCAGTACTTC; d_call: -; v_call: TRBV13; clone_size: -; j_call: TRBJ2-7
cdr3_aa: CASRDRDANEQFF; cdr3_nt: TGTGCCAGCAGGGACAGGGATGCGAATGAGCAGTTCTTC; d_call: TRBD1; v_call: TRBV2; clone_size: -; j_call: TRBJ2-1
cdr3_aa: CASSLDWTGTYEQYF; cdr3_nt: TGTGCCAGCAGCTTGGACTGGACAGGGACATACGAGCAGTACTTC; d_call: TRBD1; v_call: TRBV7-9; clone_size: -; j_call: TRBJ2-7
cdr3_aa: CSVEGGLAVTPYEQYF; cdr3_nt: TGCAGCGTTGAAGGAGGCTTGGCGGTGACCCCCTACGAGCAGTACTTC; d_call: -; v_call: TRBV29-1; clone_size: -; j_call: TRBJ2-7